These 23 T cell receptor beta chains share one sample of origin, sequenced in a study of blood T cell repertoires in COVID-19. Generated by immunoSEQ multiplex PCR, the TCRdb table keeps only in-frame clones and is missing some. The repertoire holds about 320,000 clones, with more than 70% as singletons. Sequencing used peripheral blood. The receptor source for this set is a young man who had recovered from COVID-19.

This clone was seen a few times. This chain connects TRBV27 to TRBJ1-5; D unclear. The germline V and J ends were trimmed by 1 base and 6 bases, with 10 bases remaining between them. The CDR3 contains 14 residues. The germline V gene encodes CDR1 MNHEY and CDR2 SMNVEV (reference sequence). The CDR3 DNA sequence: TGTGCCAGCAGTTTATATACGGGTACTCAGCCCCAGCATTTT. Translating gives CASSLYTGTQPQHF.

V is TRBV5-1 and J is TRBJ2-5, with D maybe TRBD1 (5 bases). The CDR3 is 14 residues long. Trimming pared 0 bases from V and 2 bases from J, leaving 8 bases between. The germline gives CDR1 SGHRS, CDR2 YFSETQ. CDR3 nucleotide sequence: TGCGCCAGCAGCTTGGGGGCAGGGCAAGAGACCCAGTACTTC. Its translation: CASSLGAGQETQYF.

This clone was recorded once. This rearrangement joins TRBV10-3 to TRBJ1-2; the D gene is possibly TRBD1 (5 bases). The germline gives CDR1 ENHRY, CDR2 SYGVKD. The CDR3 totals 16 residues. V was clipped by 0 bases and J by 7 bases, with 18 bases between them. The CDR3 region has the DNA TGTGCCATCAGTGAGTCTAAGGTCCCGGGGGACGGTGGCTACACCTTC. It codes for CAISESKVPGDGGYTF.

CDR3: CASSYGRVYEQYF. The CDR3 nucleotides read TGTGCCAGCAGTTACGGCAGGGTCTACGAGCAGTACTTC. The chain links TRBV6-5 to TRBJ2-7, with D possibly TRBD1 on 5 matching bases. CDR1 MNHEY and CDR2 SVGAGI come from the germline V gene. V gave up 2 bases and J gave up 3 bases, with 8 bases separating them. The CDR3 is 13 amino acids.

The gene calls are TRBV11-3 and TRBJ2-5; 10 bases agree with TRBD1. J gave up 6 bases and V 1 base, and 8 bases lay outside the gene matches. Germline CDR1 SGHNT, CDR2 YENEEA. This CDR3 spans 16 amino acids. The DNA for the CDR3 is TGTGCCAGCAGCTTAGGAGGGACAGGGGCCTCAAAGACCCAGTACTTC. It translates to CASSLGGTGASKTQYF.

This chain joins TRBV5-1 and TRBJ2-7; 10 positions agree with TRBD2. This CDR3 region has 14 residues. The germline gives CDR1 SGHRS, CDR2 YFSETQ. V trimming: 7 bases; J trimming: 4 bases; junction bases outside the gene matches: 8. The CDR3 here is CASYPGLAVYEQYF. The CDR3 DNA follows: TGCGCCAGCTACCCTGGACTAGCGGTTTACGAGCAGTACTTC.

The chain employs TRBV5-4 and TRBJ1-5; TRBD1 aligns across 9 bases. The CDR3 is 15 residues long. Germline V lookup: CDR1 SGHNT, CDR2 YYREEE (reference sequence). The ends lost 4 bases at V and 2 bases at J; junction bases unmatched: 4. CDR3 residues: CASSLGTGRNQPQHF. In DNA, the CDR3 is TGTGCCAGCAGCCTGGGGACAGGGCGCAATCAGCCCCAGCATTTT. Filled out from reference TRBV5-4 and TRBJ1-5, the complete variable domain reads ETGVTQSPTHLIKTRGQQVTLRCSSQSGHNTVSWYQQALGQGPQFIFQYYREEENGRGNFPPRFSGLQFPNYSSELNVNALELDDSALYLCASSLGTGRNQPQHFGDGTRLSIL.

This chain connects TRBV27 to TRBJ2-1; a possible D gene is TRBD2 (6 bases). The CDR3 loop spans 17 amino acids. CDR1 and CDR2 from the germline V gene are MNHEY and SMNVEV (reference sequence). The V and J ends lost 1 base and 1 base respectively, with 14 bases between them. The CDR3 region has the DNA TGTGCCAGCAGTTTATACGGGGGAGGTAGGTCCTACAATGAGCAGTTCTTC. Protein product: CASSLYGGGRSYNEQFF.

Here the CDR3 reads CASSPRTGGGLNTEAFF. The DNA for the CDR3 is TGCGCCAGCAGCCCCCGGACAGGGGGCGGGCTGAACACTGAAGCTTTCTTT. The J gene is TRBJ1-1, the V gene TRBV5-1; 11 bases are a match to TRBD1. This CDR3 has 17 residues. With V trimmed by 4 bases and J by 0 bases, 8 bases remained unmatched. The germline V gene encodes CDR1 SGHRS and CDR2 YFSETQ.

The J gene is TRBJ2-1, the V gene TRBV12-3 or TRBV12-4, with D possibly TRBD1 on 5 matching bases. Trimming pared 10 bases from V and 8 bases from J, leaving 18 bases between. This CDR3 region has 13 residues. For the CDR3, the DNA is TGTGCCATTTTTCCACAGGAGTCCGATGAGCAGTTCTTC. Translating it yields CAIFPQESDEQFF.

This clone occurred once. One end of the junction is discordant with germline, which a read error may explain. Here the CDR3 reads CASSLGGQAQDF. The CDR3 DNA reads as TGTGCCAGCAGCTTAGGGGGACAGGCCCAAGACTTC. This chain joins TRBV7-9 and TRBJ2-5; 8 nucleotides line up with TRBD1. The CDR3 totals 12 residues. Germline CDR1 reads SEHNR; CDR2 reads FQNEAQ (reference sequence).

The chain has TRBV13 and TRBJ2-1; 7 nucleotides align to TRBD1. Germline V gene data show CDR1 as PRHDT and CDR2 as FYEKMQ (reference sequence). Trimming cost V 5 bases and J 13 bases; bases outside gene matches: 2. This CDR3 spans 10 amino acids. The CDR3 region has the DNA TGTGCCAGCAGCCGGGACAGTCAGTTCTTC. Translation: CASSRDSQFF. Filled out from reference TRBV13 and TRBJ2-1, the complete variable domain reads AAGVIQSPRHLIKEKRETATLKCYPIPRHDTVYWYQQGPGQDPQFLISFYEKMQSDKGSIPDRFSAQQFSDYHSELNMSSLELGDSALYFCASSRDSQFFGPGTRLTVL.

V and J are TRBV13 and TRBJ1-6; D may be TRBD1 (6 bases). The V and J ends lost 4 bases and 7 bases respectively, with 17 bases between them. In germline, CDR1 is PRHDT, CDR2 FYEKMQ (reference sequence). This CDR3 comprises 16 residues. Here the CDR3 DNA reads TGTGCCAGCAGCTCTCGGACGGGGGGGACAAATTCACCCCTCCACTTT. Its protein product is CASSSRTGGTNSPLHF.

The chain recombines TRBV5-1 with TRBJ2-7; TRBD1 matches 12 bases. The CDR3 length is 15 residues. CDR1 is SGHRS, CDR2 YFSETQ, per germline. Trimming cost V 4 bases and J 6 bases; bases outside gene matches: 8. As DNA, the CDR3 is TGCGCCAGCAGCACCCGGGACAGGGGGCTTCGCGAGCAGTACTTC. As protein: CASSTRDRGLREQYF.

The chain recombines TRBV19 with TRBJ2-5, with 14 bases lining up with TRBD2. The CDR3 covers 19 residues. Germline-derived CDR1 and CDR2 are LNHDA and SQIVND (reference sequence). V lost 2 bases to trimming and J lost 5 bases; unmatched junction nucleotides: 13. CDR3 coding DNA: TGTGCCAGTAGTATAAGGGTCGGACTAGCGGGAGGAAAGGGGGAGACCCAGTACTTC. Translation gives CASSIRVGLAGGKGETQYF. Looking up the rest from reference TRBV19 and TRBJ2-5 gives the full variable domain: DGGITQSPKYLFRKEGQNVTLSCEQNLNHDAMYWYRQDPGQGLRLIYYSQIVNDFQKGDIAEGYSVSREKKESFPLTVTSAQKNPTAFYLCASSIRVGLAGGKGETQYFGPGTRLLVL.

The rearrangement joins TRBV6-5 to TRBJ1-4; possible D gene TRBD1, 6 bases. This CDR3 has 14 amino acids. Trimming stripped 4 bases from V and 4 bases from J, with 10 bases between. The germline V gene has CDR1 MNHEY and CDR2 SVGAGI. CDR3 DNA sequence: TGTGCCAGCAGTTTGGACAGCCATAATGAAAAACTGTTTTTT. It is translated as CASSLDSHNEKLFF.

The rearrangement joins TRBV4-2 to TRBJ2-2; 9 positions match TRBD2. The germline V gene encodes CDR1 LGHNA and CDR2 YNFKEQ. Trimming at V came to 3 bases and at J to 0 bases, leaving 5 bases not matched to a gene. The CDR3 runs 17 residues. The CDR3 here is CASSQASGEANTGELFF. CDR3 DNA sequence: TGTGCCAGCAGCCAGGCTAGCGGGGAGGCGAACACCGGGGAGCTGTTTTTT.

The V gene is TRBV5-4, the J gene TRBJ2-7; maybe TRBD2 (5 bases). The CDR3 is 13 residues long. The germline V gene encodes CDR1 SGHNT and CDR2 YYREEE (reference sequence). The V end lost 0 bases, the J end lost 3 bases, and 7 bases lay between the germline ends. CDR3 DNA sequence: TGTGCCAGCAGCTTGGGGGGAGACTACGAGCAGTACTTC. It codes for CASSLGGDYEQYF. Filled out from reference TRBV5-4 and TRBJ2-7, the complete variable domain reads ETGVTQSPTHLIKTRGQQVTLRCSSQSGHNTVSWYQQALGQGPQFIFQYYREEENGRGNFPPRFSGLQFPNYSSELNVNALELDDSALYLCASSLGGDYEQYFGPGTRLTVT.

V is TRBV25-1 and J is TRBJ2-5, with 8 positions matching TRBD2. Trimming removed 3 bases from V and 2 bases from J; junction bases left unmatched: 8. This CDR3 contains 16 residues. Germline-derived CDR1 and CDR2 are MGHDK and SYGVNS. This CDR3 is CASSESAGVGQETQYF. The CDR3 DNA follows: TGTGCCAGCAGTGAGTCAGCGGGAGTGGGGCAAGAGACCCAGTACTTC. The complete variable domain, with remaining parts taken from reference TRBV25-1 and TRBJ2-5, reads EADIYQTPRYLVIGTGKKITLECSQTMGHDKMYWYQQDPGMELHLIHYSYGVNSTEKGDLSSESTVSRIRTEHFPLTLESARPSHTSQYLCASSESAGVGQETQYFGPGTRLLVL.

V gene TRBV25-1 combines with J gene TRBJ2-1, with D perhaps TRBD2 (6 bases). V dropped 5 bases and J dropped 15 bases, with 23 bases sitting between them. The CDR3 spans 14 residues. Germline V gene sequence: CDR1 MGHDK, CDR2 SYGVNS. The CDR3: CASSLLGLGGLRFF. The CDR3 DNA follows: TGTGCCAGCAGTCTCCTTGGTTTGGGGGGTCTACGGTTCTTC.

The chain links TRBV6-6 to TRBJ1-3; the D is unclear. The CDR3 has 16 amino acids. V shed 6 bases and J shed 1 base, with 16 bases lying between them. CDR1 and CDR2 from the germline V gene are MNHNY and SVGAGI (reference sequence). As DNA, the CDR3 is TGTGCCAGCAGGGAGCAGGATCTAGCATCTGGAAACACCATATATTTT. It yields the protein CASREQDLASGNTIYF.

This chain connects TRBV6-5 to TRBJ2-7, with a possible D match to TRBD2 (6 bases). CDR1 MNHEY and CDR2 SVGAGI come from the germline V gene. V was cut by 6 bases and J by 3 bases, with 12 bases left in between. The CDR3 consists of 13 residues. CDR3 sequence (DNA): TGTGCCAGCAGCTCGACTAGTTTCTACGAGCAGTACTTC. This encodes CASSSTSFYEQYF.

Of note for this clone: Other DNA variants within this sample encode the same CDR3. The CDR3 loop reads CASSLSRHSNQPQHF. The CDR3 DNA is TGTGCCAGCAGTTTGAGTAGACATAGCAATCAGCCCCAGCATTTT. V is TRBV27 and J is TRBJ1-5; D is unresolved. The CDR3 consists of 15 residues. V was pared by 3 bases and J by 0 bases, with 9 bases between. The germline V gene encodes CDR1 MNHEY and CDR2 SMNVEV (reference sequence).